Listed below are T cell receptor beta chains from one sample, sequenced in a study of T-cell reconstitution after alpha-beta-depleted transplantation in children. Each CDR3 protein is one row after TCRdb ran MiXCR on the PCR reads. The sample comprises around 15,000 distinct CDR3 sequences, approximately 5.3% of which are singletons, and 5.5% to 8.5% rests with the top ten. This specimen was PBMCs, taken before TCRalphabeta/CD19-depleted stem cell transplant. These receptors all stem from a boy aged 5-17 years with acute lymphoblastic leukemia, due to receive a stem cell transplant. CDR3s include the opening cysteine and the closing phenylalanine or tryptophan. The D gene is left open where the match is weak.

v_gene,d_gene,CDR3aa
TRBV20-1,-,CSTGHGAYNEQFF
TRBV7-8,-,CASSLGGVNNEQYF
TRBV6-5,TRBD1,CASSYRGPYEQYF
TRBV28,TRBD2,CASSLGGSIYNEQFF
TRBV5-6,-,CASSLPLYNEQFF
TRBV13,TRBD2,CASSVRTSWENTDTQYF
TRBV6-2/TRBV6-3,TRBD1,CASRQRISGGIAKNIQYF
TRBV27,TRBD1,CASSLQGEGETQYF
TRBV19,TRBD1,CASSPMTGLLFF
TRBV5-6,-,CASSLPPARIGRNTQYF
TRBV28,-,CASSLVWRGTYEQYF
TRBV7-6,-,CASSPIPGNQPQHF
TRBV4-2,-,CASSQSGASSYEQYF
TRBV3-1,-,CASSSSEEGGTEAFF
TRBV7-8,-,CASSSQDEQFF
TRBV11-3,TRBD2,CASSTRGESDEQFF
TRBV14,TRBD1,CASSQETGGPGYTF
TRBV6-5,-,CASSYSGSYGYTF
TRBV24-1,-,CATSDPQGLSGTGELFF
TRBV5-6,TRBD2,CASRYERGLRADTQYF
TRBV5-8,TRBD1,CASSSGGWETQYF
TRBV4-3,-,CASSQDWGKVGTGELFF
TRBV19,-,CASSPGTGPYEQYF
TRBV20-1,-,CSARDSDSSYNSPLHF
TRBV10-3,TRBD1,CATNTGTGAHGYTF
TRBV27,TRBD1,CASSFEGAAEAFF
TRBV4-1,-,CASSQSPNTEAFF
TRBV30,TRBD1,CAWDNTGGNGYTF
TRBV27,TRBD1,CASSLTGNYGYTF
TRBV6-1,-,CASSELQGSNQPQHF
TRBV4-1,-,CASSQVGPGPRNQPQHF
TRBV28,-,CASSLFGGGGDEQFF
TRBV10-1,-,CASSEGRLGDTQYF
TRBV6-5,-,CASSPLIWGTEAFF
TRBV20-1,TRBD1,CSASVIPGQGGFGVYNEQFF
TRBV7-8,TRBD1,CASSLGQGHSGNTIYF
TRBV5-4,-,CARGLQATYEQYF
TRBV12-3/TRBV12-4,-,CASSFFKGRNKNIQYF
TRBV28,TRBD1,CASRTGGSEKLFF
TRBV6-5,-,CASSTRRALAGNTIYF
TRBV11-2,-,CASSLWGDTEAFF
TRBV6-1,TRBD2,CASSELAGGPDTQYF
TRBV12-3/TRBV12-4,-,CASSSGVQPQHF
TRBV28,-,CASSLLWAYNEQFF
TRBV20-1,-,CSAIAGTYEQYF